This entry lists 15 T cell receptor beta chains sequenced from one sample in a study of neurological immune-mediated disorders. TCRdb re-analysed the 5' RACE reads in MiXCR, keeping a single row per CDR3 protein. Here the sample spans about 80,000 distinct CDR3 sequences, roughly 9.9% being singletons. The specimen was PBMCs. The receptor set was obtained from a man aged 45-60 years in good health.

At least ten counts were recorded for this clonotype. DNA for the CDR3: TGCGCCAGCAGCCCTTGGGGGAACACCGGGGAGCTGTTTTTT. Its translation is CASSPWGNTGELFF. The chain recombines TRBV4-1 with TRBJ2-2; no definite D call. This CDR3 is 14 amino acids long. The germline gives CDR1 MGHRA, CDR2 YSYEKL. V lost 4 bases and J 1 base, leaving 7 bases between the germline ends.

This clonotype occurred many times. The chain links TRBV5-1 to TRBJ1-3; 7 bases fit TRBD1. CDR1 is SGHRS, CDR2 YFSETQ, per germline. With 2 bases clipped from V and 11 bases from J, the junction kept 1 base outside the gene matches. This CDR3 comprises 11 residues. Here the CDR3 reads CASSFGTAIYF. CDR3 in DNA: TGCGCCAGCAGCTTCGGGACAGCCATATATTTT.

The sample holds many counts of this clonotype. The V call is TRBV5-1, the J call TRBJ2-5; no firm D call. Trimming took off 5 bases at V and 1 base at J, with 6 bases between the two ends. This CDR3 is 12 amino acids long. The germline V gene encodes CDR1 SGHRS and CDR2 YFSETQ. CDR3 amino acids: CASRRAQETQYF. In DNA form, the CDR3 reads TGCGCCAGCAGAAGGGCCCAAGAGACCCAGTACTTC. Full variable domain (missing parts from reference TRBV5-1 and TRBJ2-5): KAGVTQTPRYLIKTRGQQVTLSCSPISGHRSVSWYQQTPGQGLQFLFEYFSETQRNKGNFPGRFSGRQFSNSRSEMNVSTLELGDSALYLCASRRAQETQYFGPGTRLLVL.

In this sample, this clonotype turned up many times. V gene TRBV6-6 combines with J gene TRBJ2-7; 10 bases match TRBD2. J gave up 6 bases and V 6 bases, and 5 bases lay outside the gene matches. This CDR3 contains 13 residues. Germline V gene lookup returns CDR1 MNHNY and CDR2 SVGAGI (reference sequence). Written as DNA, the CDR3 is TGTGCCAGCAGAGCGGGGGGGAAGGTCGAGCAGTACTTC. Protein: CASRAGGKVEQYF.

The sample holds many counts of this clonotype. The chain combines TRBV12-3 or TRBV12-4 with TRBJ2-1, with D perhaps being TRBD1 or TRBD2 (5 bases each). V was pared by 7 bases and J by 0 bases, with 13 bases between. The CDR3 sequence is 15 residues long. The CDR3 DNA reads as TGTGCCAGCACCCTCTGGGGGAGCTCCTACAATGAGCAGTTCTTC. This sequence encodes CASTLWGSSYNEQFF.

Turning to this clonotype: This may come from a read error, since a much larger clone is one base off. The chain joins TRBV18 to TRBJ2-3; D is unresolved. Germline V CDR1 and CDR2: KGHSH, LQKENI. The CDR3 loop spans 12 amino acids. The CDR3 loop reads CTSSQLSDTQYF. CDR3 nucleotides: TGTACCAGCTCCCAATTATCAGATACGCAGTATTTT.

This clonotype appeared many times. The chain has TRBV4-2 and TRBJ2-1; no clear D gene. Trimming pared 8 bases from V and 4 bases from J, leaving 12 bases between. The germline V gene has CDR1 LGHNA and CDR2 YNFKEQ. The CDR3 loop spans 13 amino acids. The CDR3 sequence is CASEGPPYNEQFF. The CDR3 DNA follows: TGTGCCAGCGAAGGGCCCCCGTACAATGAGCAGTTCTTC.

This clonotype was observed a handful of times. The chain links TRBV6-5 to TRBJ2-7; TRBD2 matches 13 bases. V was pared by 5 bases and J by 4 bases, with 5 bases of the junction left unmatched. The CDR3 covers 15 residues. Germline assignment: CDR1 MNHEY and CDR2 SVGAGI. The CDR3 DNA follows: TGTGCCAGCAGTAAGACTAGCGGGAGGACGTACGAGCAGTACTTC. As protein: CASSKTSGRTYEQYF.

This clonotype was found many times. The chain combines TRBV5-1 with TRBJ2-1; possibly TRBD1 for D (6 bases). Per the germline V gene, CDR1 is SGHRS and CDR2 is YFSETQ. The CDR3 spans 15 residues. Deletions cut 0 bases from V and 7 bases from J, with 14 bases between. CDR3 DNA: TGCGCCAGCAGCTTGGAACTGGGCCAGGGGAATGAGCAGTTCTTC. Translating it yields CASSLELGQGNEQFF. The variable domain in full, with the rest retrieved from reference TRBV5-1 and TRBJ2-1, is KAGVTQTPRYLIKTRGQQVTLSCSPISGHRSVSWYQQTPGQGLQFLFEYFSETQRNKGNFPGRFSGRQFSNSRSEMNVSTLELGDSALYLCASSLELGQGNEQFFGPGTRLTVL.

This clonotype was seen repeatedly, ten times or more. The gene calls are TRBV7-9 and TRBJ2-7; 12 bases line up with TRBD2. V was clipped by 3 bases and J by 6 bases; unmatched bases: 6. The germline V gene encodes CDR1 SEHNR and CDR2 FQNEAQ (reference sequence). This CDR3 spans 15 amino acids. The CDR3 DNA reads TGTGCCAGCAGCTTTCCGACTAGCGGGGGAGGCGAGCAGTACTTC. It translates to CASSFPTSGGGEQYF. The full variable domain, with the rest looked up from reference TRBV7-9 and TRBJ2-7, is DTGVSQNPRHKITKRGQNVTFRCDPISEHNRLYWYRQTLGQGPEFLTYFQNEAQLEKSRLLSDRFSAERPKGSFSTLEIQRTEQGDSAMYLCASSFPTSGGGEQYFGPGTRLTVT.

The V gene is TRBV5-5, the J gene TRBJ2-3; 11 positions agree with TRBD2. The CDR3 length is 20 residues. Trimming at V came to 6 bases and at J to 8 bases, leaving 26 bases not matched to a gene. Germline CDR1 is SGHKS and CDR2 is YYEKEE (reference sequence). Written as DNA, the CDR3 is TGTGCCAGCAACTTTGGGGGTGGTAGCGGGAGGGCTGGGGTTTTTGGTACGCAGTATTTT. Amino acids: CASNFGGGSGRAGVFGTQYF.

This clonotype was observed a handful of times. The J gene is TRBJ2-2, the V gene TRBV5-1; D tentatively reads TRBD1 or TRBD2 (5 bases each). The V end was cut by 0 bases, the J end by 6 bases, with 9 bases between. The germline CDR1 and CDR2 sequences are SGHRS and YFSETQ. This CDR3 region has 14 residues. The CDR3 is CASSLAGAAGELFF. The CDR3 DNA reads TGCGCCAGCAGCTTGGCCGGGGCAGCCGGGGAGCTGTTTTTT. The full variable domain, its missing parts supplied by reference TRBV5-1 and TRBJ2-2, is KAGVTQTPRYLIKTRGQQVTLSCSPISGHRSVSWYQQTPGQGLQFLFEYFSETQRNKGNFPGRFSGRQFSNSRSEMNVSTLELGDSALYLCASSLAGAAGELFFGEGSRLTVL.

The genes are TRBV18 and TRBJ2-7; weak D call: TRBD2 (6 bases). The V end was cut by 2 bases, the J end by 5 bases, with 16 bases between. The CDR3 is 15 residues long. The germline V gene encodes CDR1 KGHSH and CDR2 LQKENI. CDR3 sequence (DNA): TGTGCCAGCTCACCAATGTCCGGGACTCGGGACGAGCAGTACTTC. Its translation: CASSPMSGTRDEQYF.

This clonotype was recorded at least ten times. The chain uses TRBV10-3 and TRBJ1-2, with TRBD1 as a possible D gene (5 bases). The V and J ends lost 7 bases and 0 bases respectively, with 15 bases between them. CDR1 is ENHRY, CDR2 SYGVKD, per germline. This CDR3 has 15 residues. Here the CDR3 reads CAINPDIRSNYGYTF. In nucleotides, the CDR3 is TGTGCCATCAATCCGGACATCCGATCTAACTATGGCTACACCTTC.

There are many counts of this clonotype. The V gene is TRBV6-2 or TRBV6-3, the J gene TRBJ2-7; D is unclear. Deletions cut 9 bases from V and 2 bases from J, with 14 bases between. In germline, CDR1 is MNHEY, CDR2 SVGEGT. This CDR3 contains 13 residues. This CDR3 is CASTGRLTYEQYF. DNA of the CDR3: TGTGCCAGTACGGGCCGGCTAACCTACGAGCAGTACTTC.